This TCR beta chain emerged from a study of blood T cell repertoires in COVID-19. The overall study: PBMCs, B-cell-depleted T cells, or T cells were the source of the cDNA or gDNA that made up the material.

Germline CDR1 reads LNHDA; CDR2 reads SQIVND (reference sequence). With 1 base clipped from V and 3 bases from J, the junction kept 2 bases outside the gene matches. The CDR3 spans 14 residues. Authors' analysis steps: Amplification of reference gene primers was used by the study to estimate nucleated cell counts. TCRdb's copy holds only in-frame clones and misses some; the assay was immunoSEQ multiplex PCR. That table gives V, J and clone size, and the DNA gave D and trimming. Here the sample spans around 69,000 clones, 70% to 90% being singletons. This sequence originates from a man aged 50 or older with acute or convalescent COVID-19. The chain carries TRBV19 and TRBJ2-7; 8 positions match TRBD1. The sample comprised peripheral blood. CDR3 coding DNA: TGTGCCAGTAGTATAGCCGGGACAGGCTACGAGCAGTACTTC. This sequence encodes CASSIAGTGYEQYF. Using reference TRBV19 and TRBJ2-7 for the parts outside the CDR3, the full variable domain is DGGITQSPKYLFRKEGQNVTLSCEQNLNHDAMYWYRQDPGQGLRLIYYSQIVNDFQKGDIAEGYSVSREKKESFPLTVTSAQKNPTAFYLCASSIAGTGYEQYFGPGTRLTVT.